One and the same sample provided the 22 T cell receptor beta chains below, sequenced in a study of CD8+CD57+ T cells in acquired aplastic anemia. TCR beta VDJ and CDR3 were profiled, and genomic DNA was the template. One entry per CDR3 protein results from TCRdb running MiXCR on the reads. This sample has some 150,000 distinct CDR3 sequences; 35% to 50% occur once, and the top ten carry almost 8.5%. Sequencing was performed on sorted CD4+, CD8+, or CD8+CD57+ T cells (not recorded which) from PBMCs. These receptors were collected from a human donor in good health, serving as a control.

The CDR3 bases are TGTGCCAGCAGCCGGGATTTCAATCAGCCCCAGCATTTT. This codes for CASSRDFNQPQHF. The chain recombines TRBV5-4 with TRBJ1-5, with no clear D. Germline assignment: CDR1 SGHNT and CDR2 YYREEE (reference sequence). The CDR3 is 13 amino acids. The V and J ends lost 4 bases and 3 bases respectively, with 8 bases between them.

This clonotype was counted ten times or more. This rearrangement joins TRBV7-8 to TRBJ2-2; TRBD2 aligns across 13 bases. The V and J ends lost 1 base and 4 bases, in that order; junction bases with no gene match: 3. Per germline, CDR1 SGHVS and CDR2 FQNEAQ. The CDR3 loop spans 17 amino acids. CDR3 sequence reads: CASSLVGTSGVTGELFF. The CDR3 nucleotides read TGTGCCAGCAGCTTAGTCGGGACTAGCGGGGTCACCGGGGAGCTGTTTTTT.

In this sample, this clonotype turned up many times. This sequence joins TRBV2 and TRBJ2-2, with D possibly matching TRBD2 (6 bases). Germline V CDR1 and CDR2: SNHLY, FYNNEI. The CDR3 extends over 14 amino acids. V lost 2 bases and J lost 6, with 10 bases in between. CDR3: CASSETGVAGELFF. CDR3 nucleotide sequence: TGTGCCAGCAGTGAAACGGGAGTAGCCGGGGAGCTGTTTTTT.

This clonotype was observed at least ten times. The chain joins TRBV2 to TRBJ2-3, with D uncertain. The ends were cut back, 8 bases at V and 6 bases at J, with 9 bases in the middle. CDR3 length: 11 amino acids. Per germline, CDR1 SNHLY and CDR2 FYNNEI. DNA for the CDR3: TGTGCCAGCGCCAGTGGTGATACGCAGTATTTT. This encodes CASASGDTQYF.

The table lists this clonotype with many counts. This chain joins TRBV3-1 and TRBJ1-1, with unresolved D. V lost 2 bases, J lost 5 bases, and 12 bases lay in between. Germline CDR1 LGHDT, CDR2 YNNKEL (reference sequence). The CDR3 contains 14 residues. This CDR3 is CASSQSLGRTEAFF. CDR3 DNA sequence: TGTGCCAGCAGCCAAAGCCTGGGGAGAACTGAAGCTTTCTTT.

This clonotype was seen at least ten times. The rearrangement links TRBV6-5 to TRBJ1-2; 8 bases line up with TRBD1. This CDR3 comprises 13 residues. V shed 7 bases and J 7 bases; nucleotides not matched to a gene: 8. CDR1 and CDR2 from the germline V gene are MNHEY and SVGAGI. The CDR3 DNA reads TGTGCCAGCAATTCCAGGGGGCGCCTTGGCTACACCTTC. Translation gives CASNSRGRLGYTF.

The sample holds many counts of this clonotype. This chain links TRBV6-5 with TRBJ1-4, with D unclear. The CDR3 length is 14 residues. Between the trimmed V and J ends, which lost 2 bases and 7 bases, there was a span of 11 bases. CDR1 is MNHEY and CDR2 is SVGAGI in the germline V gene. The CDR3 sequence is CASSYGRDPEKLFF. As DNA, the CDR3 is TGTGCCAGCAGTTACGGGAGAGACCCTGAAAAACTGTTTTTT.

This clonotype was seen more than once but under ten times. A read error may explain this, as a much larger clone is one base away. In this CDR3 the conserved last residue, phenylalanine or tryptophan, is missing, so a read error is likely. The gene calls are TRBV9 and TRBJ1-1, with D perhaps TRBD1 (5 bases). The CDR3 sequence is 14 residues long. Germline V lookup: CDR1 SGDLS, CDR2 YYNGEE. V lost 0 bases, J lost 4 bases, and 10 bases lay in between. CDR3 protein: CASSVGSGTTEAFL. CDR3 DNA sequence: TGTGCCAGCAGCGTAGGTTCAGGGACCACTGAAGCTTTCCTT.

This clonotype was observed many times. V gene TRBV9 combines with J gene TRBJ2-3; a possible D gene is TRBD1 (6 bases). CDR3 size: 13 residues. In germline, CDR1 is SGDLS, CDR2 YYNGEE. Trimming cost V 4 bases and J 6 bases, with 12 bases left between them. DNA for the CDR3: TGTGCCAGCAGCATCCGGGACACCGATACGCAGTATTTT. It codes for CASSIRDTDTQYF.

This clonotype was seen many times. The genes are TRBV12-3 or TRBV12-4 and TRBJ1-1; D gene uncertain. The V end was cut by 5 bases, the J end by 6 bases, with 13 bases between. CDR3 size: 13 residues. CDR3 nucleotide sequence: TGTGCCAGCAGTATCTGGGGTAGTCCTGAAGCTTTCTTT. Protein: CASSIWGSPEAFF.

The V and J genes are TRBV10-1 and TRBJ2-1; 10 bases are a match to TRBD2. Germline-derived CDR1 and CDR2 are WNHNN and SYGVQD (reference sequence). V lost 0 bases to trimming and J lost 2 bases; unmatched junction nucleotides: 7. The length of the CDR3 is 18 residues. This CDR3 reads CASSESTSGGAPYNEQFF. The CDR3, as DNA: TGCGCCAGCAGTGAGTCAACCAGCGGGGGGGCTCCCTACAATGAGCAGTTCTTC.

This clonotype counts as medium-sized (0.01 to 0.1%). CDR3 nucleotides: TGTGCCATCAGTGGGGGCAACTATGGCTACACCTTC. Translated: CAISGGNYGYTF. V usage is TRBV10-3 and J usage is TRBJ1-2; TRBD1 is a possible D gene (5 bases). The CDR3 contains 12 residues. With 4 bases removed from V and 2 bases from J, the gap between germline ends came to 5 bases. Germline lookup yields CDR1 ENHRY and CDR2 SYGVKD.

In its sample, this clonotype was seen many times. This chain connects TRBV6-5 to TRBJ1-2, with TRBD1 as a possible D gene (5 bases). Germline-derived CDR1 and CDR2 are MNHEY and SVGAGI. The CDR3 is 15 amino acids. V lost 3 bases, J lost 3 bases, and 14 bases lay in between. The CDR3 here is CASSYPGLGDYGYTF. CDR3 coding DNA: TGTGCCAGCAGTTATCCGGGACTAGGGGACTATGGCTACACCTTC.

This rearrangement joins TRBV6-5 to TRBJ2-7; TRBD2 aligns across 10 bases. Per the germline V gene, CDR1 is MNHEY and CDR2 is SVGAGI. V dropped 3 bases and J dropped 6; count of bases not matched to a gene: 8. The CDR3 has 15 residues. The CDR3 nucleotides read TGTGCCAGCAGTTATTACACTAGCGGGGCGGGCGAGCAGTACTTC. Its protein product is CASSYYTSGAGEQYF.

The chain combines TRBV2 with TRBJ1-6, with D uncertain. This CDR3 has 13 amino acids. V lost 7 bases to trimming and J lost 3 bases, with 7 bases between them. The V gene's germline CDR1 is SNHLY and CDR2 FYNNEI. This CDR3 is CASMPLYNSPLHF. The CDR3 nucleotides read TGTGCCAGCATGCCTCTCTATAATTCACCCCTCCACTTT.

The chain recombines TRBV29-1 with TRBJ2-7; no clear D. V lost 5 bases to trimming and J lost 0 bases, with 11 bases between them. CDR1 is SQVTM and CDR2 is ANQGSEA in the germline V gene. This CDR3 comprises 13 residues. CDR3 nucleotides: TGCAGCGTTCGACTGGCCCCCTCCTACGAGCAGTACGTC. The encoded protein is CSVRLAPSYEQYV.

The J gene is TRBJ2-3, the V gene TRBV15; 7 bases map to TRBD1. Trimming took 4 bases from V and 6 from J; bases not matched to a gene: 13. CDR3 length: 16 amino acids. CDR1 LNHNV and CDR2 YYDKDF come from the germline V gene (reference sequence). The CDR3 sequence is CATSMTGTMNTDTQYF. DNA of the CDR3: TGTGCCACCAGCATGACAGGGACCATGAACACTGATACGCAGTATTTT.

This clonotype was counted at least ten times. CDR3 in DNA: TGTGCCAGCAGCATTATGTCGGGGTACATGAACACTGAAGCTTTCTTT. Amino acid sequence: CASSIMSGYMNTEAFF. J is TRBJ1-1 and V is TRBV7-6, with D unclear. The CDR3 length is 16 residues. The germline CDR1 and CDR2 sequences are SGHVS and FNYEAQ. V dropped 5 bases and J dropped 0 bases, with 16 bases sitting between them.

The gene calls are TRBV29-1 and TRBJ1-2, with a possible D match to TRBD1 (6 bases). V was pared by 6 bases and J by 7 bases, with 18 bases between. Germline CDR1 is SQVTM and CDR2 is ANQGSEA. This CDR3 is 13 amino acids long. Here the CDR3 DNA reads TGCAGCGTAGGACTAGCGGGAGGGGGTGGCTACACCTTC. Protein product: CSVGLAGGGGYTF.

This clonotype turned up a few times. This CDR3 is missing its conserved last phenylalanine or tryptophan, likely due to a read error. The DNA is left out, because the CDR3 cannot be placed on it with certainty; the CDR3 is given as TCRdb lists it. The chain links TRBV20-1 to TRBJ2-1; the D call TRBD2 from the table was never checked on the DNA. The CDR3 is 14 amino acids in total, end residues counted. From germline, CDR1 is DFQATT and CDR2 SNEGSKA (reference sequence). The CDR3 protein is CSVGTTEMVHEQSL.

This chain links TRBV3-1 with TRBJ2-6; no reliable D call. V was pared by 2 bases and J by 1 base, with 3 bases between. Germline CDR1 LGHDT, CDR2 YNNKEL (reference sequence). CDR3 length: 14 amino acids. This CDR3 is CASSQSSGANVLTF. CDR3 nucleotides: TGTGCCAGCAGCCAATCGTCTGGGGCCAACGTCCTGACTTTC.

The chain is built from TRBV6-2 or TRBV6-3 and TRBJ2-1, with unresolved D. V was cut by 2 bases and J by 10 bases, with 18 bases left in between. This CDR3 is 15 amino acids long. Germline V lookup: CDR1 MNHEY, CDR2 SVGEGT. CDR3 region: CASSYGLTANPEQFF. CDR3 DNA: TGTGCCAGCAGTTACGGGCTAACGGCCAACCCCGAGCAGTTCTTC.